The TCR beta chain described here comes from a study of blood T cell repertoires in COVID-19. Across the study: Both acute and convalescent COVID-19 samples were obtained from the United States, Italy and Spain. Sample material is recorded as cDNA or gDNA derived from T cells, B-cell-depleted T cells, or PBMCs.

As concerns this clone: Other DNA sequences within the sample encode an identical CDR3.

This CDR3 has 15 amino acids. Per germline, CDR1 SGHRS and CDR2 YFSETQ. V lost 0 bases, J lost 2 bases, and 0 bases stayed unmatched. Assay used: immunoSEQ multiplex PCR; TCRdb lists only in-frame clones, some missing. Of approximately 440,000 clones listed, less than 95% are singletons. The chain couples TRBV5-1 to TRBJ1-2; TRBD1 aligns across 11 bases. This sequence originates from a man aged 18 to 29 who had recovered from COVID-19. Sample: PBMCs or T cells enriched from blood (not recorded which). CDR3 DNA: TGCGCCAGCAGCTTGGGGACAGGGGGCAACTATGGCTACACCTTC. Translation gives CASSLGTGGNYGYTF. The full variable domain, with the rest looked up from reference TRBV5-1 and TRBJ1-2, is KAGVTQTPRYLIKTRGQQVTLSCSPISGHRSVSWYQQTPGQGLQFLFEYFSETQRNKGNFPGRFSGRQFSNSRSEMNVSTLELGDSALYLCASSLGTGGNYGYTFGSGTRLTVV.